A selection of T cell receptor beta chains follows, all from one sample in a study of blood T cell repertoires in COVID-19. Assay: immunoSEQ multiplex PCR; the TCRdb copy retains only in-frame clones and omits some. The table shows 150,000 to 200,000 clones, with 65% to 85% occurring only once. The sequenced material came from PBMCs or T cells enriched from blood (not recorded which). The source is a man aged 35 to 55 who had recovered from COVID-19. The CDR3 runs from the conserved cysteine through the conserved F or W. The D gene is left open where the match is weak. A clone size is listed for some rows: how often the clone was seen (once, few, many), or a class if it is expanded.

J | V | size | D | DNA | CDR3
TRBJ1-2 | TRBV18 | . | . | TGTGCCAGCTCTCAGACAGAAGCTAACTATGGCTACACCTTC | CASSQTEANYGYTF
TRBJ2-2 | TRBV3-1/TRBV3-2 | . | TRBD2 | TGTGCCAGCAGCCAAGTTTCACGGGGGGGGACCGGGGAGCTGTTTTTT | CASSQVSRGGTGELFF
TRBJ1-1 | TRBV9 | . | . | TGTGCCAGCAGCGTAGGGCCAGGGCTTGGGACTGAAGCTTTCTTT | CASSVGPGLGTEAFF
TRBJ2-3 | TRBV5-6 | . | . | TGTGCCAGCAGACCACAGGGTTCAGATACGCAGTATTTT | CASRPQGSDTQYF
TRBJ2-5 | TRBV4-1 | few | . | TGCGCCAGCAGCCAAGTCATGCAGGAAGAGACCCAGTACTTC | CASSQVMQEETQYF
TRBJ2-1 | TRBV9 | . | . | TGTGCCAGCAGCGTATCCCCCCTCAATGAGCAGTTCTTC | CASSVSPLNEQFF
TRBJ2-4 | TRBV9 | . | TRBD1 | TGTGCCAGCAGCGTGGACAGGACGGTAGGCGGCAAAAACATTCAGTACTTC | CASSVDRTVGGKNIQYF
TRBJ2-5 | TRBV5-1 | . | TRBD2 | TGCGCCAGCAGCGGGGGACTAGCGGGATACCAAGAGACCCAGTACTTC | CASSGGLAGYQETQYF
TRBJ1-2 | TRBV7-2 | once | . | TGTGCCAGCAGCAGACCGGGGGGGGACTATGGCTACACCTTC | CASSRPGGDYGYTF
TRBJ2-7 | TRBV10-3 | . | . | TGTGCCATCAGTGATTTACCAAGGGGAGAGCAGTACTTC | CAISDLPRGEQYF
TRBJ2-3 | TRBV2 | . | TRBD2 | TGTGCCAGCAGTGACGGGACTAGCGGGGGGGTTCAAGATACGCAGTATTTT | CASSDGTSGGVQDTQYF
TRBJ2-3 | TRBV7-9 | . | . | TGTGCCAGCAGCCCTGGCGACTCAGGGGTGGATACGCAGTATTTT | CASSPGDSGVDTQYF
TRBJ2-7 | TRBV5-4 | . | . | TGTGCCAGCAGCTTGGGATACGGGGACGAGCAGTACTTC | CASSLGYGDEQYF
TRBJ1-2 | TRBV29-1 | . | TRBD1 | TGCAGCGTTGGGGCAGGGGGCGCGGAGGTATATGGCTACACCTTC | CSVGAGGAEVYGYTF
TRBJ1-6 | TRBV6-1 | . | . | TGTGCCAGCCGAGGCCGACAGAATGATAATTCACCCCTCCACTTT | CASRGRQNDNSPLHF
TRBJ1-1 | TRBV9 | . | . | TGTGCCAGCAGCGTCAGACAGGATAGCTCTGAAGCTTTCTTT | CASSVRQDSSEAFF
TRBJ1-6 | TRBV5-1 | few | . | TGCGCCAGCAGCTTGGGTCAGGCAGAGACACCCCTCCACTTT | CASSLGQAETPLHF
TRBJ2-3 | TRBV2 | . | . | TGTGCCAGCACCAGGGATAGACCGAGCACAGATACGCAGTATTTT | CASTRDRPSTDTQYF
TRBJ2-1 | TRBV19 | . | TRBD2 | TGTGCCAGCTGCGTGGGCGGGGGCTCCTACAATGAGCAGTTCTTC | CASCVGGGSYNEQFF
TRBJ2-1 | TRBV19 | once | . | TGTGCCAGTAGTATAAACAGTATTTACAATGAGCAGTTCTTC | CASSINSIYNEQFF
TRBJ1-2 | TRBV19 | . | TRBD1 | TGTGCCAGTAGTGTTCGACAGGGTGAAGGCCACTTC | CASSVRQGEGHF
TRBJ1-6 | TRBV5-6 | few | . | TGTGCCAGCAGCGCACAGGGAGCTACGAATTCACCCCTCCACTTT | CASSAQGATNSPLHF
TRBJ2-2 | TRBV7-2 | . | TRBD2 | TGTGCCAGCAGCTTAAGGAAGGGCGGGGGAAACACCGGGGAGCTGTTTTTT | CASSLRKGGGNTGELFF
TRBJ2-2 | TRBV5-1 | . | . | TGCGCCAGCAGCTTGGGGTCAGCGGCGGGGCGATTGAACACCGGGGAGCTGTTTTTT | CASSLGSAAGRLNTGELFF
TRBJ1-5 | TRBV2 | . | TRBD1 | TGTGCCAGCACCGGGACAGAAAATCAGCCCCAGCATTTT | CASTGTENQPQHF
TRBJ1-2 | TRBV18 | . | . | TGTGCCAGCTCCCCCCCAGGGCCAGGTCGAGGCTACACCTTC | CASSPPGPGRGYTF
TRBJ1-1 | TRBV7-8 | . | . | TGTGCCAGCAGCTCCCGTCGGGGCGGGACGGGAAAAGCTTTCTTT | CASSSRRGGTGKAFF
TRBJ2-5 | TRBV30 | . | TRBD2 | TGTGCCTGGAGTGTACTGGGTAGCGGGGGGGTGGAGACCCAGTACTTC | CAWSVLGSGGVETQYF
TRBJ1-6 | TRBV19 | once | . | TGTGCCAGCTCACAGGGAGGGAATTCACCCCTCCACTTT | CASSQGGNSPLHF